This passage covers 21 T cell receptor beta chains from one sample sequenced in a study of regulatory T cells in long-lasting Graves disease. Researchers made TCR beta libraries by using iRepertoire HTBI primers and running Arm-PCR on CDR3 regions. TCRdb called the multiplex PCR reads again in MiXCR, with one record for every CDR3 protein. Of some 470,000 distinct CDR3 sequences in the sample, 20% to 25% were seen once. Time point reported: persistent/refractory GD, antithyroid drugs over 5 years with positive TRAb. The TCR library was made from RNA that had been extracted from PBMCs in TRIzol. The sequencing here drew on peripheral blood mononuclear cells (PBMCs), taken when the disease was refractory, from a patient treated with antithyroid drugs. The receptor source for this set is a female donor with Graves disease.

This clonotype was counted at least ten times. The gene calls are TRBV29-1 and TRBJ1-2; a possible D gene is TRBD1 (5 bases). The CDR3 contains 14 residues. Trimming took off 4 bases at V and 0 bases at J, with 12 bases between the two ends. Germline V CDR1 and CDR2: SQVTM, ANQGSEA. The CDR3: CSVGDGLTNYGYTF. In DNA form, the CDR3 reads TGCAGCGTTGGGGACGGTCTCACTAACTATGGCTACACCTTC. Full variable domain (outside the CDR3, taken from reference TRBV29-1 and TRBJ1-2): SAVISQKPSRDICQRGTSLTIQCQVDSQVTMMFWYRQQPGQSLTLIATANQGSEATYESGFVIDKFPISRPNLTFSTLTVSNMSPEDSSIYLCSVGDGLTNYGYTFGSGTRLTVV.

This clonotype came up many times. The chain employs TRBV6-1 and TRBJ2-7; D is possibly TRBD1 (6 bases). The germline CDR1 and CDR2 sequences are MNHNS and SASEGT. The V end was cut by 6 bases, the J end by 3 bases, with 12 bases between. CDR3 size: 13 residues. The CDR3 is CASRRDTYYEQYF. In nucleotides, the CDR3 is TGTGCCAGCAGGAGGGACACCTACTACGAGCAGTACTTC.

Of note for this clonotype: A much bigger clone sits one base away, suggesting this may be a read error. J is TRBJ1-5 and V is TRBV12-3 or TRBV12-4; D is uncertain. V lost 5 bases and J lost 5, with 7 bases in between. The CDR3 extends over 12 amino acids. For the CDR3, the DNA is TGTGCCAGCAGTCCAAACTATCAGCCCCAGCATTTT. Protein sequence: CASSPNYQPQHF.

The CDR3 protein is CASSLSGGVGSEQYF. For the CDR3, the DNA is TGTGCCAGTAGTCTCTCAGGGGGCGTTGGAAGCGAGCAGTACTTC. This chain connects TRBV19 to TRBJ2-7, with TRBD1 matching 8 bases. V trimming: 5 bases; J trimming: 6 bases; junction bases outside the gene matches: 12. Germline loops: CDR1 LNHDA, CDR2 SQIVND (reference sequence). The CDR3 contains 15 residues.

The chain joins TRBV20-1 to TRBJ2-5, with a possible D match to TRBD2 (6 bases). V was trimmed by 3 bases and J by 1 base, leaving 18 bases between them. CDR1 and CDR2 (germline): DFQATT, SNEGSKA (reference sequence). The CDR3 contains 16 residues. The CDR3 sequence: CSARGGSQRSQETQYF. Here the CDR3 DNA reads TGCAGTGCTAGGGGGGGATCCCAGCGGTCCCAAGAGACCCAGTACTTC.

Ten or more counts support this clonotype. The chain uses TRBV6-5 and TRBJ2-7; 7 bases fit TRBD2. The germline V gene has CDR1 MNHEY and CDR2 SVGAGI. CDR3 length equals 13 residues. The junction had 3 bases not matched to a gene; V was cut back by 4 bases and J by 3 bases. This chain's CDR3 is CASSLTSLYEQYF. The DNA of the CDR3 is TGTGCCAGCAGTTTGACTAGCCTCTACGAGCAGTACTTC.

This clonotype was recorded a few times. The rearrangement uses TRBV5-6 and TRBJ2-7; possible D gene TRBD2, 6 bases. Germline CDR1 and CDR2: SGHDT and YYEEEE. The V end was cut by 4 bases, the J end by 7 bases, with 15 bases between. This CDR3 comprises 13 residues. CDR3 amino acids: CASSPRRGWEQYF. As DNA, the CDR3 is TGTGCCAGCAGCCCTCGGCGGGGTTGGGAGCAGTACTTC.

In its sample, this clonotype was seen a few times. The chain employs TRBV27 and TRBJ2-7; D uncertain. CDR3 length: 12 residues. V lost 7 bases and J lost 0, with 7 bases in between. The germline V gene encodes CDR1 MNHEY and CDR2 SMNVEV (reference sequence). The CDR3: CASTLSSYEQYF. Here the CDR3 DNA reads TGTGCCAGCACCCTGAGCTCCTACGAGCAGTACTTC.

This clonotype was detected many times. The J gene is TRBJ1-2, the V gene TRBV20-1; TRBD1 is a possible D gene (5 bases). Trimming took off 5 bases at V and 5 bases at J, with 18 bases between the two ends. This CDR3 contains 14 residues. The germline V gene encodes CDR1 DFQATT and CDR2 SNEGSKA (reference sequence). CDR3 region: CSAERAGTRYGYTF. The CDR3 nucleotides are TGCAGTGCTGAGCGAGCCGGGACGAGGTATGGCTACACCTTC.

This clonotype was counted a few times. The CDR3 is CATSDRQGAGGELFF. The CDR3 DNA reads as TGTGCCACCAGTGATCGACAGGGGGCGGGCGGGGAGCTGTTTTTT. This chain uses TRBV24-1 with TRBJ2-2; TRBD1 matches 10 bases. The CDR3 has 15 residues. The J segment lost 7 bases and the V segment lost 3 bases, leaving 4 bases of the junction unmatched. Germline CDR1 and CDR2: KGHDR and SFDVKD.

The rearrangement uses TRBV11-3 and TRBJ1-1; a weak D match, TRBD1 (5 bases). Trimming removed 3 bases from V and 5 bases from J, with 16 bases in between. Germline V gene lookup returns CDR1 SGHNT and CDR2 YENEEA. This CDR3 is 15 amino acids long. The chain's CDR3 is CASSLDSGLGTEAFF. CDR3 coding DNA: TGTGCCAGCAGCTTGGATTCAGGGCTCGGAACTGAAGCTTTCTTT.

In its sample, this clonotype was seen many times. J is TRBJ2-7 and V is TRBV28; D might be TRBD2 (6 bases). The CDR3 sequence is 14 residues long. The germline CDR1 and CDR2 sequences are MDHEN and SYDVKM. Trimming shortened V by 3 bases and J by 3 bases, and 12 bases separated the two germline ends. DNA of the CDR3: TGTGCCAGCAGTTTCTTGGGCGGGGACTACGAGCAGTACTTC. Translated: CASSFLGGDYEQYF.

This CDR3 reads CASSLVEGESEQYF. The CDR3 region has the DNA TGTGCCAGCAGCTTAGTAGAGGGGGAATCCGAGCAGTACTTC. V is TRBV7-2 and J is TRBJ2-7, with D maybe TRBD1 (6 bases). V shed 1 base and J shed 6 bases, with 13 bases lying between them. The CDR3 length is 14 residues. Germline CDR1 is SGHTA and CDR2 is FQGNSA.

This clonotype was seen ten or more times. This CDR3 is CASSWTGVVYEQYF. CDR3 DNA sequence: TGTGCCAGCAGTTGGACAGGGGTCGTCTACGAGCAGTACTTC. J is TRBJ2-7 and V is TRBV27; 9 bases align to TRBD1. The CDR3 loop spans 14 amino acids. Trimming cost V 4 bases and J 3 bases; bases outside gene matches: 4. CDR1 and CDR2 from the germline V gene are MNHEY and SMNVEV (reference sequence).

The V gene is TRBV27, the J gene TRBJ1-1; D might be TRBD1 (5 bases). This CDR3 is 15 amino acids long. V gave up 10 bases and J gave up 3 bases, with 21 bases separating them. The germline V gene encodes CDR1 MNHEY and CDR2 SMNVEV (reference sequence). The CDR3 DNA follows: TGTGCCATTTCACGGGGACGCGGAGTGGACACTGAAGCTTTCTTT. It specifies CAISRGRGVDTEAFF.

The chain joins TRBV3-1 to TRBJ1-1; 10 nucleotides align to TRBD1. The CDR3 totals 16 residues. Germline V gene data show CDR1 as LGHDT and CDR2 as YNNKEL (reference sequence). The V gene end was trimmed by 0 bases and the J gene end by 5 bases; junction bases not matched to a gene: 6. The CDR3 region has the DNA TGTGCCAGCAGCCAAGATGAGGGGACAGGGGATACTGAAGCTTTCTTT. Protein: CASSQDEGTGDTEAFF.

This clonotype was found a few times. V usage is TRBV6-2 or TRBV6-3 and J usage is TRBJ2-1; 11 nucleotides agree with TRBD2. The CDR3 consists of 15 residues. V lost 10 bases and J lost 4; bases outside the gene matches: 9. The V gene's germline CDR1 is MNHEY and CDR2 SVGEGT. CDR3 amino acids: CAIRDGTSGYNEQFF. In DNA form, the CDR3 reads TGTGCCATCCGGGACGGGACTAGCGGTTACAATGAGCAGTTCTTC.

This clonotype was observed a handful of times. This chain joins TRBV28 and TRBJ1-4, with a weak D call TRBD1 (6 bases). V lost 4 bases, J lost 2 bases, and 11 bases lay in between. CDR3 length equals 15 residues. CDR1 MDHEN and CDR2 SYDVKM come from the germline V gene. The CDR3 nucleotides are TGTGCCAGCAGTTACCACAGGGCTACTAATGAAAAACTGTTTTTT. As protein: CASSYHRATNEKLFF.

This clonotype was detected ten times or more. V and J are TRBV6-1 and TRBJ2-5, with 9 bases lining up with TRBD2. The CDR3 totals 15 residues. Looked up from germline, CDR1 is MNHNS and CDR2 is SASEGT. Losses at the gene ends were 10 bases for V and 5 bases for J; bases not matched to a gene: 14. CDR3 region: CAIHRGLANGETQYF. CDR3 DNA sequence: TGTGCCATCCACCGGGGACTAGCAAATGGGGAGACCCAGTACTTC.

This chain links TRBV9 with TRBJ2-7, with D possibly TRBD2 on 6 matching bases. Deletions cut 2 bases from V and 2 bases from J, with 8 bases between. CDR3 size: 13 residues. From germline, CDR1 is SGDLS and CDR2 YYNGEE. The CDR3 DNA is TGTGCCAGCAGCGTGGGGGAGGCCTACGAGCAGTACTTC. This sequence encodes CASSVGEAYEQYF.

V and J are TRBV7-2 and TRBJ1-6, with D uncertain. Trimming stripped 5 bases from V and 5 bases from J, with 13 bases between. Germline assignment: CDR1 SGHTA and CDR2 FQGNSA. The length of the CDR3 is 15 residues. In DNA, the CDR3 is TGTGCCAGCAGCCCGAGTGTGAGGGATAATTCACCCCTCCACTTT. As protein: CASSPSVRDNSPLHF.